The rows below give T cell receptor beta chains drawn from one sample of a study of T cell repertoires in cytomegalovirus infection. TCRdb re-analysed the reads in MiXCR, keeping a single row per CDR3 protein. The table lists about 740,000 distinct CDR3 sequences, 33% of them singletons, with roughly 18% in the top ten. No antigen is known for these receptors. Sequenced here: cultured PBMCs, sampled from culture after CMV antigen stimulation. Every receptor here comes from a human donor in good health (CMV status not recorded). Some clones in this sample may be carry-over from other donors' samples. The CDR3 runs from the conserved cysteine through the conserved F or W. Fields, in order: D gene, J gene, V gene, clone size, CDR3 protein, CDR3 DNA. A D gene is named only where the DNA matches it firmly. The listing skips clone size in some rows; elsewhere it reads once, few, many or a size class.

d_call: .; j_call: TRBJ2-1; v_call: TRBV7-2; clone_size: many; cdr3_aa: CASSPGTYGAVTYNEQFF; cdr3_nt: TGTGCCAGCAGCCCCGGGACGTACGGCGCCGTGACCTACAATGAGCAGTTCTTC
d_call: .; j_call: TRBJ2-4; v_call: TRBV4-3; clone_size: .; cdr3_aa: CASSQVDRNIQYF; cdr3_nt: TGCGCCAGCAGCCAAGTCGACAGGAACATTCAGTACTTC
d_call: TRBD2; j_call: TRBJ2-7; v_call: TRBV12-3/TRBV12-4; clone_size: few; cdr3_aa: CASSQLAGGPGEQYF; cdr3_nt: TGTGCCAGCAGTCAATTAGCGGGAGGGCCGGGCGAGCAGTACTTC
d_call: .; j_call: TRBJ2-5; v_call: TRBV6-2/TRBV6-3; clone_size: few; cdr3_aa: CASITRTEQETQYF; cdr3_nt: TGTGCCAGCATCACCCGGACGGAACAAGAGACCCAGTACTTC
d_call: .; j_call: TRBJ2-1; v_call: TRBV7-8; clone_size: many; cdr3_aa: CASSSAVSSYNEQFF; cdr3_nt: TGTGCCAGCAGCTCCGCGGTAAGCTCCTACAATGAGCAGTTCTTC
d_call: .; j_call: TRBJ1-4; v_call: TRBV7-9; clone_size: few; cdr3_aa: CASSARGTTNEKLFF; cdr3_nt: TGTGCCAGCAGCGCCCGGGGTACCACTAATGAAAAACTGTTTTTT
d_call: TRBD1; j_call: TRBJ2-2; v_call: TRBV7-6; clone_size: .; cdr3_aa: CASRPYRGSNRTGELFF; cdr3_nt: TGTGCCAGCAGACCATACAGGGGATCGAACAGAACCGGGGAGCTGTTTTTT
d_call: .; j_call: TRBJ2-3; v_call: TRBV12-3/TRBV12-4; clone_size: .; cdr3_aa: CASIDRGGADTQYF; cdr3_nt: TGTGCCAGCATCGACAGGGGAGGGGCAGATACGCAGTATTTT
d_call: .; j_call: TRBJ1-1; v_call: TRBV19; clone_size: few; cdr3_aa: CAAGGNTEAFF; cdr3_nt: TGTGCCGCTGGGGGTAACACTGAAGCTTTCTTT
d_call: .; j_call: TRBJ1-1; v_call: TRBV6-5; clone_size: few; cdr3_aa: CASREGDYTEAFF; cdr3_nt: TGTGCCAGCAGGGAGGGGGATTACACTGAAGCTTTCTTT
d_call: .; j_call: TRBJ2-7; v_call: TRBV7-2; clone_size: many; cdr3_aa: CASSLGGSDYEQYF; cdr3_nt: TGTGCCAGCAGCTTAGGGGGATCGGACTACGAGCAGTACTTC
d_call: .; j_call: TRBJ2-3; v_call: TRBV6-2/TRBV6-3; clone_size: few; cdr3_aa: CASSSGPPPRGADTQYF; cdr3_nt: TGTGCCAGCAGTTCCGGGCCTCCTCCTAGGGGGGCAGATACGCAGTATTTT
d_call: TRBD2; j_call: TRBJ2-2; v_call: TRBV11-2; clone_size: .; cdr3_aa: CASSHLPGLAGAGELFF; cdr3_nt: TGTGCCAGCAGCCATCTCCCGGGACTAGCGGGAGCCGGGGAGCTGTTTTTT
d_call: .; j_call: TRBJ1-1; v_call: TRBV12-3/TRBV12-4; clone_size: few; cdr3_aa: CASRPRQAPNTEAFF; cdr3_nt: TGTGCCAGCAGACCCCGACAGGCACCGAACACTGAAGCTTTCTTT
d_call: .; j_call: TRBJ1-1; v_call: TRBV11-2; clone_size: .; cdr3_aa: CASRQAEMNTEAFF; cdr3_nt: TGTGCCAGCAGACAGGCCGAGATGAACACTGAAGCTTTCTTT
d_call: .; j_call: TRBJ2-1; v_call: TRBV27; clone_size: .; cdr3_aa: CASSLNTQVLYSYNEQFF; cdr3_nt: TGTGCCAGCAGCCTCAACACTCAGGTCCTTTACTCCTACAATGAGCAGTTCTTC
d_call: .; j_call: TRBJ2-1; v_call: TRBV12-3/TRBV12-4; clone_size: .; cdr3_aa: CASSRRYEQFF; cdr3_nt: TGTGCCAGCAGCCGGAGGTATGAGCAGTTCTTC
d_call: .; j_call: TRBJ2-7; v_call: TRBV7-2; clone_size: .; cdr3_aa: CASSSRGGNHYEQYF; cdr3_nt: TGTGCCAGCAGCTCCAGGGGGGGGAACCACTACGAGCAGTACTTC
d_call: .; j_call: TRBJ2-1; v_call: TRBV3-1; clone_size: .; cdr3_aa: CASSPGLDPLNEQFF; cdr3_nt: TGTGCCAGCAGCCCAGGGTTAGACCCACTCAATGAGCAGTTCTTC
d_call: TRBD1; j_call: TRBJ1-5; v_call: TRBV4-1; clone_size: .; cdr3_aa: CASSSRDRRNQPQHF; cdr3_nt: TGCGCCAGCAGCTCCCGGGACAGACGAAATCAGCCCCAGCATTTT
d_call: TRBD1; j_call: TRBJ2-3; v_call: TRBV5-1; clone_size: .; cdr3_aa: CASSLGLWAPGQGSGTDTQYF; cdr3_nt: TGCGCCAGCAGCTTGGGCCTATGGGCACCGGGACAGGGGAGCGGCACAGATACGCAGTATTTT
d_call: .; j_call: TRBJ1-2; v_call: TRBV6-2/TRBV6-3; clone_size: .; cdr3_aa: CASKQPLDIGYTF; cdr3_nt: TGTGCCAGCAAACAGCCCCTCGATATCGGCTACACCTTC